This is a list of T cell receptor beta chains from one sample in a study of blood T cell repertoires in COVID-19. Only in-frame clones appear in the TCRdb table, and some are missing; sequencing was by immunoSEQ multiplex PCR. The data contain approximately 400,000 clones, about 89% of them seen just once; the ten biggest clones take up 1% to 1.5%. Source material: PBMCs or T cells enriched from blood (not recorded which). The receptors were sampled from a man younger than 45 who had recovered from COVID-19. Both conserved end residues are part of each CDR3. D genes are given only for firm matches. Clone size is shown for a subset of rows, as once, few, many or a class of expanded clone.

clone_size: .
j_call: TRBJ2-1
d_call: .
v_call: TRBV3-1/TRBV3-2
cdr3_aa: CASSQGTAGNEQFF
cdr3_nt: TGTGCCAGCAGCCAAGGGACAGCCGGGAATGAGCAGTTCTTC

clone_size: .
j_call: TRBJ1-2
d_call: TRBD1
v_call: TRBV3-1/TRBV3-2
cdr3_aa: CASSRQGGYGYTF
cdr3_nt: TGTGCCAGCAGCCGACAGGGAGGCTATGGCTACACCTTC

clone_size: .
j_call: TRBJ2-5
d_call: .
v_call: TRBV30
cdr3_aa: CAWSGIETQYF
cdr3_nt: TGTGCCTGGAGTGGTATCGAGACCCAGTACTTC

clone_size: .
j_call: TRBJ2-6
d_call: .
v_call: TRBV7-2
cdr3_aa: CASGRFSGANVLTF
cdr3_nt: TGTGCCAGCGGGCGTTTCTCTGGGGCCAACGTCCTGACTTTC

clone_size: .
j_call: TRBJ1-1
d_call: .
v_call: TRBV6-5
cdr3_aa: CASSYSGGALNTEAFF
cdr3_nt: TGTGCCAGCAGTTACTCGGGAGGCGCCCTGAACACTGAAGCTTTCTTT

clone_size: .
j_call: TRBJ1-5
d_call: TRBD1
v_call: TRBV27
cdr3_aa: CASSSGTGSNQPQHF
cdr3_nt: TGTGCCAGCAGTTCCGGGACAGGGAGCAATCAGCCCCAGCATTTT

clone_size: .
j_call: TRBJ1-2
d_call: TRBD1
v_call: TRBV19
cdr3_aa: CASRGQGNYGYTF
cdr3_nt: TGTGCCAGCAGGGGACAGGGGAACTATGGCTACACCTTC

clone_size: .
j_call: TRBJ1-1
d_call: .
v_call: TRBV11-2
cdr3_aa: CASSPDWGGNTEAFF
cdr3_nt: TGTGCCAGCAGCCCCGATTGGGGGGGGAACACTGAAGCTTTCTTT

clone_size: .
j_call: TRBJ2-3
d_call: TRBD2
v_call: TRBV3-1/TRBV3-2
cdr3_aa: CASSQDLLAGVTTDTQYF
cdr3_nt: TGTGCCAGCAGCCAAGATCTGCTAGCGGGGGTGACCACAGATACGCAGTATTTT

clone_size: .
j_call: TRBJ2-2
d_call: .
v_call: TRBV4-1
cdr3_aa: CASSQEGVPKNTGELFF
cdr3_nt: TGCGCCAGCAGCCAAGAAGGGGTACCAAAGAACACCGGGGAGCTGTTTTTT

clone_size: .
j_call: TRBJ1-5
d_call: .
v_call: TRBV7-9
cdr3_aa: CASSSTNQPQHF
cdr3_nt: TGTGCCAGCAGCTCCACTAATCAGCCCCAGCATTTT

clone_size: .
j_call: TRBJ2-2
d_call: .
v_call: TRBV7-9
cdr3_aa: CASKLAGELFF
cdr3_nt: TGTGCCAGCAAACTTGCCGGGGAGCTGTTTTTT

clone_size: .
j_call: TRBJ1-1
d_call: TRBD1
v_call: TRBV9
cdr3_aa: CASSVGGQGHTEAFF
cdr3_nt: TGTGCCAGCAGCGTAGGTGGACAGGGTCACACTGAAGCTTTCTTT

clone_size: once
j_call: TRBJ1-3
d_call: .
v_call: TRBV30
cdr3_aa: CAWSVSFSGNTIYF
cdr3_nt: TGTGCCTGGAGTGTATCCTTCTCTGGAAACACCATATATTTT

clone_size: .
j_call: TRBJ1-3
d_call: TRBD1
v_call: TRBV19
cdr3_aa: CASRGGTVSGNTIYF
cdr3_nt: TGTGCCTCCCGAGGTGGGACAGTCTCTGGAAACACCATATATTTT

clone_size: .
j_call: TRBJ2-5
d_call: TRBD2
v_call: TRBV30
cdr3_aa: CAWSVLLLGGWYQETQYF
cdr3_nt: TGTGCCTGGAGTGTACTCCTTTTGGGGGGGTGGTATCAAGAGACCCAGTACTTC

clone_size: .
j_call: TRBJ2-1
d_call: .
v_call: TRBV10-3
cdr3_aa: CAISVQGIYNEQFF
cdr3_nt: TGTGCCATCAGTGTCCAGGGGATCTACAATGAGCAGTTCTTC

clone_size: .
j_call: TRBJ1-3
d_call: TRBD1
v_call: TRBV9
cdr3_aa: CASSAQGAGNTIYF
cdr3_nt: TGTGCCAGCAGCGCACAGGGGGCGGGAAACACCATATATTTT

clone_size: .
j_call: TRBJ2-2
d_call: .
v_call: TRBV5-4
cdr3_aa: CASSPFAGDTGELFF
cdr3_nt: TGTGCCAGCAGCCCCTTCGCCGGGGACACCGGGGAGCTGTTTTTT

clone_size: .
j_call: TRBJ1-5
d_call: .
v_call: TRBV30
cdr3_aa: CAWSVLGVQPQHF
cdr3_nt: TGTGCCTGGAGTGTACTGGGAGTTCAGCCCCAGCATTTT

clone_size: .
j_call: TRBJ2-7
d_call: .
v_call: TRBV27
cdr3_aa: CASSLSKGGYEQYF
cdr3_nt: TGTGCCAGCAGTTTGTCGAAAGGGGGCTACGAGCAGTACTTC

clone_size: .
j_call: TRBJ2-3
d_call: .
v_call: TRBV3-1/TRBV3-2
cdr3_aa: CASSHFRDTQYF
cdr3_nt: TGTGCCAGCAGCCATTTTCGGGATACGCAGTATTTT

clone_size: .
j_call: TRBJ1-2
d_call: TRBD1
v_call: TRBV10-3
cdr3_aa: CAIMGQGFGYTF
cdr3_nt: TGTGCCATCATGGGACAGGGGTTTGGCTACACCTTC

clone_size: .
j_call: TRBJ2-7
d_call: .
v_call: TRBV6-5
cdr3_aa: CASSSGQLYEQYF
cdr3_nt: TGTGCCAGCAGCTCCGGACAGCTCTACGAGCAGTACTTC